The present T cell receptor beta chain was sequenced within a study of identical twins. Study conclusions and caveats: Cross-sectional statistical analysis, not tracking of the same donors, underpinned the conclusions. Cord blood's abundant beta clonotypes had fewer insertions, unlike memory repertoires.

A remark on this clonotype: Its antigen is not identified.

Unique molecular identifiers were in the cDNA, with template-switch universal primer binding. TCRdb redid the calling of the 5' RACE reads with MiXCR, one entry per CDR3 protein. The table shows approximately 490,000 distinct CDR3 sequences, with about 20% occurring only once. This sample also appeared in a second study, on yellow fever vaccine responses in identical twins. From that report: Reported findings indicate that twins' vaccine T cell responses seemed partially convergent, partially personalized.

This receptor was taken from a woman aged 18-29 years in good health. The specimen sequenced was CD4+ T cells sorted from blood.

In DNA, the CDR3 is TGTGCCAGCAGTAACCCAGGGGGTGAGCAGTTCTTC. Protein: CASSNPGGEQFF. V usage is TRBV2 and J usage is TRBJ2-1; 7 bases are shared with TRBD1. V was clipped by 5 bases and J by 9 bases; unmatched bases: 4. From germline, CDR1 is SNHLY and CDR2 FYNNEI. The CDR3 runs to 12 residues.